This T cell receptor beta chain originates from a study of preoperative IRX-2 immunotherapy in early breast cancer. The table came from immunoSEQ multiplex PCR; TCRdb's copy has only in-frame clones and leaves some out. This sample has tens of thousands of clones, with 82% found just once. The CDR3 extends over 13 amino acids. The V and J ends lost 5 bases and 7 bases, in that order; junction bases with no gene match: 3. The V gene's germline CDR1 is SQVTM and CDR2 ANQGSEA. Described treatment: preoperative locoregional IRX-2 cytokine immunotherapy. This phase Ib study tested locoregional IRX-2 cytokine immunotherapy given before surgery.

This receptor was taken from a human donor with breast cancer. Sequences were derived from lymph node tissue, sampled after IRX-2 immunotherapy. This chain links TRBV29-1 with TRBJ1-6; TRBD1 aligns across 9 bases. The CDR3: CSVRDRVNSPLHF. In DNA, the CDR3 is TGCAGCGTTCGGGACAGGGTAAATTCACCCCTCCACTTT.